The text below deals with one T cell receptor (beta chain). The data derive from a study of T cells in localized non-small cell lung cancer. Trimming shortened V by 4 bases and J by 10 bases, and 17 bases separated the two germline ends. Germline lookup yields CDR1 MNHEY and CDR2 SVGAGI. This CDR3 region has 15 residues. Only in-frame clones appear in the TCRdb table, and some are missing; sequencing was by immunoSEQ multiplex PCR. In the table there are roughly 66,000 clones, roughly 90% of which are singletons. This receptor was taken from a woman between 35 and 75 years old with stage I lung adenocarcinoma. The chain recombines TRBV6-5 with TRBJ1-6; maybe TRBD1 (6 bases). Sequencing used peripheral blood, obtained before any cancer treatment. CDR3 sequence: CASSWADSSHSPLHF. CDR3 in DNA: TGTGCCAGCAGTTGGGCGGACAGTTCTCACTCACCCCTCCACTTT.